These T cell receptor beta chains were read from a single sample in a study of CD4 T cells in relation to SARS-CoV-2 and coronaviruses. Clones were sequenced by immunoSEQ multiplex PCR, and TCRdb holds only the in-frame ones, with some missing. The sample holds roughly 68,000 clones; 85% to 95% are singletons and the top ten take under 0.3%. Material for sequencing was naive CD4+ T cells from PBMCs. The receptors come from a human donor in good health. Each CDR3 is given with its conserved first and last residue. Each record gives: V gene, J gene, clone size, D gene, CDR3 protein, CDR3 DNA. The D gene is left open where the match is weak. Part of the rows lack a size; the others show once, few, many or a class for expanded clones.

v_call: TRBV5-5; j_call: TRBJ1-2; clone_size: -; d_call: TRBD1; cdr3_aa: CASSLGQGARNYGYTF; cdr3_nt: TGTGCCAGCAGCTTGGGACAGGGGGCGCGGAACTATGGCTACACCTTC
v_call: TRBV6-2/TRBV6-3; j_call: TRBJ2-1; clone_size: -; d_call: -; cdr3_aa: CASRPLAYNEQFF; cdr3_nt: TGTGCCAGCAGACCTCTAGCGTACAATGAGCAGTTCTTC
v_call: TRBV5-1; j_call: TRBJ1-5; clone_size: -; d_call: TRBD1; cdr3_aa: CASSLGQGGQPQHF; cdr3_nt: TGCGCCAGCAGCTTGGGGCAGGGGGGTCAGCCCCAGCATTTT
v_call: TRBV7-2; j_call: TRBJ2-3; clone_size: -; d_call: -; cdr3_aa: CASSLDPTTDTQYF; cdr3_nt: TGTGCCAGCAGCTTAGATCCTACAACAGACACGCAGTATTTT
v_call: TRBV29-1; j_call: TRBJ1-1; clone_size: -; d_call: -; cdr3_aa: CSVVVSMNTEAFF; cdr3_nt: TGCAGCGTTGTGGTCAGCATGAACACTGAAGCTTTCTTT
v_call: TRBV7-7; j_call: TRBJ2-6; clone_size: -; d_call: TRBD1; cdr3_aa: CASSLSGQGGQNVLTF; cdr3_nt: TGTGCTAGCAGCTTATCCGGACAGGGAGGACAAAACGTCCTGACTTTC
v_call: TRBV24-1; j_call: TRBJ1-5; clone_size: -; d_call: TRBD1; cdr3_aa: CATSEGTGGGNQPQHF; cdr3_nt: TGTGCCACCAGTGAAGGGACAGGGGGTGGCAATCAGCCCCAGCATTTT
v_call: TRBV29-1; j_call: TRBJ2-7; clone_size: -; d_call: -; cdr3_aa: CSVEDRQAPYEQYF; cdr3_nt: TGCAGCGTTGAAGATCGTCAGGCCCCCTACGAGCAGTACTTC
v_call: TRBV10-3; j_call: TRBJ1-5; clone_size: few; d_call: -; cdr3_aa: CATSGTAGDSNQPQHF; cdr3_nt: TGTGCCACCTCGGGGACGGCGGGGGATAGCAATCAGCCCCAGCATTTT
v_call: TRBV7-2; j_call: TRBJ2-7; clone_size: once; d_call: TRBD1; cdr3_aa: CASSEAPGQGTGEQYF; cdr3_nt: TGTGCCAGCAGCGAAGCCCCGGGACAGGGAACGGGCGAGCAGTACTTC
v_call: TRBV24-1; j_call: TRBJ2-5; clone_size: -; d_call: -; cdr3_aa: CATSDLTEQETQYF; cdr3_nt: TGTGCCACCAGTGATCTGACAGAGCAAGAGACCCAGTACTTC
v_call: TRBV5-1; j_call: TRBJ2-2; clone_size: few; d_call: -; cdr3_aa: CASSLGHTLTGELFF; cdr3_nt: TGCGCCAGCAGCTTGGGACATACACTCACCGGGGAGCTGTTTTTT
v_call: TRBV18; j_call: TRBJ2-1; clone_size: -; d_call: -; cdr3_aa: CASSQARTLVDKFF; cdr3_nt: TGTGCCAGCTCACAGGCCAGGACGTTGGTGGATAAATTCTTC
v_call: TRBV6-5; j_call: TRBJ1-1; clone_size: -; d_call: -; cdr3_aa: CAIYPRLMNTEAFF; cdr3_nt: TGTGCCATCTACCCCAGGTTAATGAACACTGAAGCTTTCTTT
v_call: TRBV19; j_call: TRBJ1-5; clone_size: -; d_call: -; cdr3_aa: CASRPNSLLFSNQPQHF; cdr3_nt: TGTGCCAGTAGACCTAATTCGCTATTATTTAGCAATCAGCCCCAGCATTTT
v_call: TRBV7-2; j_call: TRBJ2-5; clone_size: -; d_call: TRBD2; cdr3_aa: CASSTGLAGNQETQYF; cdr3_nt: TGTGCCAGCAGCACCGGACTAGCGGGGAACCAAGAGACCCAGTACTTC
v_call: TRBV7-3; j_call: TRBJ2-3; clone_size: -; d_call: -; cdr3_aa: CASSLVGSHTDTQYF; cdr3_nt: TGTGCCAGCAGCTTGGTGGGCAGTCACACAGATACGCAGTATTTT
v_call: TRBV3-1/TRBV3-2; j_call: TRBJ2-7; clone_size: -; d_call: TRBD2; cdr3_aa: CASSQDLSSGFEQYF; cdr3_nt: TGTGCCAGCAGCCAAGATTTGAGTAGCGGGTTCGAGCAGTACTTC